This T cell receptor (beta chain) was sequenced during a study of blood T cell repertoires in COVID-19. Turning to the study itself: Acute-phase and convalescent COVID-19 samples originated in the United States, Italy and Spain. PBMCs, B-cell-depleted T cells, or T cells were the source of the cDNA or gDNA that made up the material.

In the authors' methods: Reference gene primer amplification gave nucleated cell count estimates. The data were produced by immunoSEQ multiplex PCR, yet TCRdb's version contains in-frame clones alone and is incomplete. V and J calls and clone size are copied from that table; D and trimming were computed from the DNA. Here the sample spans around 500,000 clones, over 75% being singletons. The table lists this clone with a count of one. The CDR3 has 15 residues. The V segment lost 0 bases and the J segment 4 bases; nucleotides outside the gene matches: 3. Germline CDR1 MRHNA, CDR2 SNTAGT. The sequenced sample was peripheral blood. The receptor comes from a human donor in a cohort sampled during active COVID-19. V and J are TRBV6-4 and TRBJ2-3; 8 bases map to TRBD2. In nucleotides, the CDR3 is TGTGCCAGCAGTGACTCGAGCGGGAGTGCAGATACGCAGTATTTT. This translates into CASSDSSGSADTQYF.